These T cell receptor beta chains were read from a single sample in a study of control samples from healthy donors and cancer patients. The data were produced by immunoSEQ multiplex PCR, yet TCRdb's version contains in-frame clones alone and is incomplete. This sample yields 50,000 or so clones, of which over 90% are seen a single time; about a quarter belongs to the top ten. Input material: PBMCs. All receptors come from a woman aged 50 to 65 with head and neck cancer. The CDR3 runs from the conserved cysteine through the conserved F or W. A D gene is named only where the DNA matches it firmly. A clone size is listed for some rows: how often the clone was seen (once, few, many), or a class if it is expanded.

. | TRBJ1-1 | TRBV5-6 | TRBD1 | TGTGCCAGCAGCTGGACAGGAGGAACTGAAGCTTTCTTT | CASSWTGGTEAFF
. | TRBJ1-5 | TRBV6-5 | TRBD1 | TGTGCCACCGGGACAGGCAATCAGCCCCAGCATTTT | CATGTGNQPQHF
. | TRBJ1-2 | TRBV7-2 | . | TGTGCCAGCAGCTTAGGGCCTTATGGCTACACCTTC | CASSLGPYGYTF
. | TRBJ1-5 | TRBV27 | TRBD1 | TGTGCCAGCAGTTTGGCAGGGGGACAGCCCCAGCATTTT | CASSLAGGQPQHF
. | TRBJ2-5 | TRBV10-3 | TRBD1 | TGTGCCACGTCGGGACAGGGAAATGGAGAGACCCAGTACTTC | CATSGQGNGETQYF
. | TRBJ1-2 | TRBV29-1 | TRBD1 | TGCAGCGTCGGGACAGAGCTCTATGGCTACACCTTC | CSVGTELYGYTF
. | TRBJ2-7 | TRBV7-2 | . | TGTGCCAGCAGCTTAGAGCGGTACGAGCAGTACTTC | CASSLERYEQYF
. | TRBJ2-7 | TRBV13 | TRBD1 | TGTGCCAGCAGCTCCGGACAGGACCTCTCCTACGAGCAGTACTTC | CASSSGQDLSYEQYF
once | TRBJ2-1 | TRBV29-1 | TRBD2 | TGCAGCGTTGGGGGACTAGCGAAATACAATGAGCAGTTCTTC | CSVGGLAKYNEQFF
. | TRBJ2-3 | TRBV29-1 | . | TGCAGCGCTGGACCACAGCTCACTAGCACAGATACGCAGTATTTT | CSAGPQLTSTDTQYF